These 24 T cell receptor beta chains originate from one sample sequenced in a study of blood T cell repertoires in COVID-19. The protocol was immunoSEQ multiplex PCR, while the TCRdb copy is restricted to in-frame clones and leaves out a portion. The sample records 270,000 or so clones, about 86% being singletons. Sequencing input: peripheral blood. Receptor source: a woman in her sixties with active or convalescent COVID-19.

CDR3 amino acids: CASSIEPPSYGYTF. The CDR3 DNA reads TGTGCCAGTAGTATCGAGCCACCCTCCTATGGCTACACCTTC. The V gene is TRBV19, the J gene TRBJ1-2; no definite D call. The CDR3 consists of 14 residues. Trimming took off 3 bases at V and 4 bases at J, with 12 bases between the two ends. Germline V lookup: CDR1 LNHDA, CDR2 SQIVND (reference sequence).

The rearrangement joins TRBV29-1 to TRBJ2-2, with a possible D match to TRBD2 (6 bases). Germline CDR1 SQVTM, CDR2 ANQGSEA. This CDR3 spans 14 amino acids. With 3 bases removed from V and 0 bases from J, the gap between germline ends came to 8 bases. The CDR3 bases are TGCAGCGTTGATCCGGGGGCGAACACCGGGGAGCTGTTTTTT. It encodes CSVDPGANTGELFF.

This rearrangement joins TRBV6-6 to TRBJ1-2; 8 nucleotides agree with TRBD1. V lost 0 bases, J lost 7 bases, and 4 bases stayed unmatched. The CDR3 covers 14 residues. Germline V gene lookup returns CDR1 MNHNY and CDR2 SVGAGI (reference sequence). Here the CDR3 DNA reads TGTGCCAGCAGTTACTCAGGACAGGGACCTGGCTACACCTTC. Amino acids: CASSYSGQGPGYTF.

The J gene is TRBJ1-5, the V gene TRBV7-2; TRBD1 matches at 7 bases. Trimming at V came to 5 bases and at J to 4 bases, leaving 5 bases not matched to a gene. The CDR3 consists of 14 residues. The germline V gene has CDR1 SGHTA and CDR2 FQGNSA. This chain's CDR3 is CASSPIQGNQPQHF. In nucleotides, the CDR3 is TGTGCCAGCAGCCCCATACAGGGGAATCAGCCCCAGCATTTT.

This clone was seen more than once but under ten times. The rearrangement joins TRBV27 to TRBJ1-1; D is unclear. The ends were cut back, 1 base at V and 4 bases at J, with 7 bases in the middle. Germline V CDR1 and CDR2: MNHEY, SMNVEV (reference sequence). This CDR3 has 13 residues. The CDR3 region has the DNA TGTGCCAGCAGTTTATTCAGAGGCACTGAAGCTTTCTTT. This translates into CASSLFRGTEAFF.

The rearrangement links TRBV19 to TRBJ2-5; 10 bases map to TRBD1. CDR3 size: 13 residues. Germline CDR1 is LNHDA and CDR2 is SQIVND (reference sequence). Unmatched junction bases numbered 2, after V lost 6 bases and J lost 4 bases. CDR3 loop: CASRRTGGETQYF. The CDR3 DNA is TGTGCCAGTAGGAGGACAGGGGGAGAGACCCAGTACTTC.

CDR3 nucleotide sequence: TGTGCCAGCACCCTCCGACTAGCGGGTATCAATGAGCAGTTCTTC. It is translated as CASTLRLAGINEQFF. The J gene is TRBJ2-1, the V gene TRBV27; 10 bases agree with TRBD2. The CDR3 length is 15 residues. Germline trimming cut 7 bases from V and 6 bases from J; bases unmatched to any gene: 9. CDR1 and CDR2 (germline): MNHEY, SMNVEV (reference sequence).

The genes are TRBV18 and TRBJ1-3; D is uncertain. Germline values: CDR1 KGHSH, CDR2 LQKENI. The CDR3 is 11 amino acids. With 6 bases removed from V and 7 bases from J, the gap between germline ends came to 7 bases. The CDR3 is CASSQYNTIYF. CDR3 nucleotides: TGTGCCAGCTCGCAGTACAACACCATATATTTT.

This chain links TRBV18 with TRBJ1-2; maybe TRBD1 (5 bases). This CDR3 is built from 19 residues. V shed 3 bases and J shed 5 bases, with 28 bases lying between them. From germline, CDR1 is KGHSH and CDR2 LQKENI. CDR3 nucleotides: TGTGCCAGCTCACCCAAGGGGACCCTACCCGCCGGGGGAGATTATGGCTACACCTTC. The encoded protein is CASSPKGTLPAGGDYGYTF.

This clone occurred once. The chain couples TRBV11-2 to TRBJ1-6; maybe TRBD1 (5 bases). This CDR3 comprises 13 residues. In germline, CDR1 is SGHAT, CDR2 FQNNGV. Trimming removed 6 bases from V and 10 bases from J, with 13 bases in between. The CDR3 loop reads CASSATRESPLHF. DNA of the CDR3: TGTGCCAGCAGTGCAACCAGGGAATCACCCCTCCACTTT. Variable domain in full (rest from reference TRBV11-2 and TRBJ1-6): EAGVAQSPRYKIIEKRQSVAFWCNPISGHATLYWYQQILGQGPKLLIQFQNNGVVDDSQLPKDRFSAERLKGVDSTLKIQPAKLEDSAVYLCASSATRESPLHFGNGTRLTVT.

There are a few counts of this clone. This chain uses TRBV6-5 with TRBJ1-1, with D hard to call. The ends were cut back, 10 bases at V and 1 base at J, with 10 bases in the middle. This CDR3 is 12 amino acids long. The germline V gene has CDR1 MNHEY and CDR2 SVGAGI. CDR3 amino acids: CATLFGNTEAFF. Here the CDR3 DNA reads TGTGCCACTTTATTCGGGAACACTGAAGCTTTCTTT.

The V and J genes are TRBV5-1 and TRBJ2-1; TRBD1 matches 7 bases. Germline lookup yields CDR1 SGHRS and CDR2 YFSETQ. V lost 0 bases, J lost 4 bases, and 1 base stayed unmatched. This CDR3 is 14 amino acids long. The chain's CDR3 is CASSLGDRYNEQFF. In nucleotides, the CDR3 is TGCGCCAGCAGCTTGGGGGACAGATACAATGAGCAGTTCTTC.

The chain is built from TRBV2 and TRBJ1-6; the match to TRBD1 covers 7 bases. The V gene's germline CDR1 is SNHLY and CDR2 FYNNEI. V lost 4 bases, J lost 12 bases, and 15 bases stayed unmatched. The CDR3 spans 16 residues. In DNA, the CDR3 is TGTGCCAGCAGTGCGTGGGGACAGCGGCCGCAGGAACCCCTCCACTTT. Its protein is CASSAWGQRPQEPLHF.

The V call is TRBV6-4, the J call TRBJ2-7, with a tentative D call TRBD2 (7 bases). CDR1 is MRHNA and CDR2 is SNTAGT in the germline V gene. The CDR3 is 14 residues long. In DNA form, the CDR3 reads TGTCCAGTGTCGCGGGGGCCCATTGGCGACGAGCAGTACTTC. This gives the protein CPVSRGPIGDEQYF.

The chain uses TRBV27 and TRBJ1-4; D is uncertain. V dropped 8 bases and J dropped 7 bases, with 14 bases sitting between them. The CDR3 loop spans 13 amino acids. Germline CDR1 is MNHEY and CDR2 is SMNVEV (reference sequence). The CDR3 sequence: CASGGRSIEKLFF. In DNA form, the CDR3 reads TGTGCCAGCGGAGGGAGGTCGATTGAAAAACTGTTTTTT.

This sequence joins TRBV12-3 or TRBV12-4 and TRBJ1-2; TRBD1 might be the D (6 bases). The CDR3 runs to 13 residues. The V gene lost 9 bases and the J gene lost 0 bases, with 11 bases spanning the gap. DNA for the CDR3: TGTGCCAGTAGCTGGGGGCCTAACTATGGCTACACCTTC. Translating it yields CASSWGPNYGYTF.

The chain recombines TRBV7-9 with TRBJ2-1; possible D gene TRBD1, 5 bases. This CDR3 is built from 15 residues. Germline CDR1 is SEHNR and CDR2 is FQNEAQ (reference sequence). Trimming shortened V by 2 bases and J by 0 bases, and 8 bases separated the two germline ends. The CDR3 DNA follows: TGTGCCAGCAGCTTATTACAGGCCTCCTACAATGAGCAGTTCTTC. The encoded protein is CASSLLQASYNEQFF.

A remark on this clone: The sample has other DNA sequences that encode this CDR3 too. The V and J genes are TRBV2 and TRBJ1-1, with no clear D. The germline CDR1 and CDR2 sequences are SNHLY and FYNNEI. The V end lost 7 bases, the J end lost 5 bases, and 8 bases lay between the germline ends. The CDR3 runs to 11 residues. The CDR3 here is CASTGGTEAFF. In nucleotides, the CDR3 is TGTGCCAGCACCGGCGGGACTGAAGCTTTCTTT.

This clone was seen a single time. V and J are TRBV10-1 and TRBJ2-3, with 10 bases aligning to TRBD2. The germline V gene has CDR1 WNHNN and CDR2 SYGVQD (reference sequence). Losses at the gene ends were 1 base for V and 1 base for J; bases not matched to a gene: 5. This CDR3 is built from 17 residues. The CDR3 DNA reads as TGCGCCAGCAGTGAGTTGCCTAGCGGGAGACGCACAGATACGCAGTATTTT. Amino acid sequence: CASSELPSGRRTDTQYF.

The V and J genes are TRBV5-1 and TRBJ2-1; TRBD1 aligns across 7 bases. Per germline, CDR1 SGHRS and CDR2 YFSETQ. V was clipped by 2 bases and J by 8 bases; unmatched bases: 4. CDR3 length: 13 residues. The CDR3 is CASSLTGVDEQFF. The CDR3 region has the DNA TGCGCCAGCAGCTTAACAGGGGTCGATGAGCAGTTCTTC.

The sample holds one count of this clone. The chain uses TRBV18 and TRBJ1-6, with 7 positions matching TRBD1. J gave up 8 bases and V 3 bases, and 4 bases lay outside the gene matches. CDR3 size: 14 residues. Germline CDR1 reads KGHSH; CDR2 reads LQKENI. In nucleotides, the CDR3 is TGTGCCAGCTCACCGCAGGGGGTTGATTCACCCCTCCACTTT. It translates to CASSPQGVDSPLHF. The variable domain in full, completed from reference TRBV18 and TRBJ1-6, reads NAGVMQNPRHLVRRRGQEARLRCSPMKGHSHVYWYRQLPEEGLKFMVYLQKENIIDESGMPKERFSAEFPKEGPSILRIQQVVRGDSAAYFCASSPQGVDSPLHFGNGTRLTVT.

DNA for the CDR3: TGTGCCAGCAGCCACCCGCGGAGGGACCCGAACACCGGGGAGCTGTTTTTT. Protein: CASSHPRRDPNTGELFF. The J gene is TRBJ2-2, the V gene TRBV5-6; D perhaps matches TRBD2 (6 bases). Trimming removed 4 bases from V and 0 bases from J, with 16 bases in between. Germline CDR1 SGHDT, CDR2 YYEEEE. This CDR3 comprises 17 residues.

The sample holds a few counts of this clone. The genes are TRBV2 and TRBJ1-1; 9 positions match TRBD1. CDR3 length: 16 amino acids. Per germline, CDR1 SNHLY and CDR2 FYNNEI. Trimming removed 3 bases from V and 0 bases from J; junction bases left unmatched: 5. The CDR3 sequence: CASSEKTGGLNTEAFF. The CDR3 coding sequence is TGTGCCAGCAGTGAGAAGACAGGGGGGTTGAACACTGAAGCTTTCTTT. Using reference TRBV2 and TRBJ1-1 for the parts outside the CDR3, the full variable domain is EPEVTQTPSHQVTQMGQEVILRCVPISNHLYFYWYRQILGQKVEFLVSFYNNEISEKSEIFDDQFSVERPDGSNFTLKIRSTKLEDSAMYFCASSEKTGGLNTEAFFGQGTRLTVV.

This sequence joins TRBV7-9 and TRBJ1-2; D unclear. V lost 8 bases, J lost 4 bases, and 14 bases lay in between. Germline-derived CDR1 and CDR2 are SEHNR and FQNEAQ (reference sequence). The CDR3 extends over 13 amino acids. The CDR3 protein is CASEAGEGYGYTF. The CDR3 DNA sequence: TGTGCCAGCGAGGCTGGGGAGGGCTATGGCTACACCTTC. Variable domain in full (rest from reference TRBV7-9 and TRBJ1-2): DTGVSQNPRHKITKRGQNVTFRCDPISEHNRLYWYRQTLGQGPEFLTYFQNEAQLEKSRLLSDRFSAERPKGSFSTLEIQRTEQGDSAMYLCASEAGEGYGYTFGSGTRLTVV.